Below are 20 T cell receptor beta chains sequenced from a single sample in a study of PD-L1 blockade in urothelial cancer. The time point is: pretreatment peripheral blood. The table came from immunoSEQ multiplex PCR; TCRdb's copy has only in-frame clones and leaves some out. The sample yields 50,000 or so clones, roughly 82% seen once. The specimen comprised PBMCs, sampled around atezolizumab (anti-PD-L1) treatment. These receptors all come from a man aged 45-65 years with urothelial cancer.

The rearrangement links TRBV5-5 to TRBJ1-3, with 9 bases matching TRBD1. The germline gives CDR1 SGHKS, CDR2 YYEKEE (reference sequence). The CDR3 is 16 amino acids. J gave up 4 bases and V 0 bases, and 5 bases lay outside the gene matches. The CDR3 nucleotides are TGTGCCAGCAGCTTGGAACAGGGGGCGCGAGGAAACACCATATATTTT. Protein: CASSLEQGARGNTIYF.

The chain employs TRBV7-9 and TRBJ1-1; 8 nucleotides agree with TRBD1. Germline assignment: CDR1 SEHNR and CDR2 FQNEAQ (reference sequence). This CDR3 spans 15 amino acids. V trimming: 6 bases; J trimming: 4 bases; junction bases outside the gene matches: 10. The CDR3 DNA reads as TGTGCCAGCAGTGGACAGGGAGGTCGGTTCACTGAAGCTTTCTTT. It translates to CASSGQGGRFTEAFF.

The chain combines TRBV28 with TRBJ1-2, with 10 bases aligning to TRBD1. CDR1 and CDR2 (germline): MDHEN, SYDVKM. The CDR3 extends over 15 amino acids. The V segment lost 4 bases and the J segment 8 bases; nucleotides outside the gene matches: 10. CDR3 nucleotides: TGTGCCAGCAGTTCACAGAGACAGGGGGCGGAAGGCTACACCTTC. It is translated as CASSSQRQGAEGYTF.

The gene calls are TRBV14 and TRBJ1-1, with 8 bases fitting TRBD1. The CDR3 totals 17 residues. Germline V gene sequence: CDR1 SGHDN, CDR2 FVKESK. Trimming removed 0 bases from V and 0 bases from J; junction bases left unmatched: 6. Here the CDR3 DNA reads TGTGCCAGCAGCCAAGAAAACAGGGGGACATTGAACACTGAAGCTTTCTTT. It encodes CASSQENRGTLNTEAFF.

J is TRBJ1-2 and V is TRBV5-4; D is undetermined. There are 13 residues in the CDR3. The ends were cut back, 1 base at V and 3 bases at J, with 7 bases in the middle. CDR1 and CDR2 from the germline V gene are SGHNT and YYREEE (reference sequence). The CDR3 nucleotides read TGTGCCAGCAGCTTGCCGGTAGACTATGGCTACACCTTC. This sequence encodes CASSLPVDYGYTF.

J is TRBJ2-7 and V is TRBV27; possibly TRBD1 for D (6 bases). The ends were cut back, 3 bases at V and 0 bases at J, with 9 bases in the middle. The CDR3 contains 14 residues. From germline, CDR1 is MNHEY and CDR2 SMNVEV (reference sequence). DNA for the CDR3: TGTGCCAGCAGTTTCGACAGGAGCTCCTACGAGCAGTACTTC. It yields the protein CASSFDRSSYEQYF.

The chain combines TRBV6-1 with TRBJ2-7, with D maybe TRBD1 (6 bases). In germline, CDR1 is MNHNS, CDR2 SASEGT. The V gene lost 2 bases and the J gene lost 4 bases, with 18 bases spanning the gap. The CDR3 totals 16 residues. The CDR3 spells CASSEPRGRILYEQYF. The CDR3 nucleotides read TGTGCCAGCAGTGAACCCAGGGGCCGGATTCTATACGAGCAGTACTTC.

This sequence joins TRBV7-8 and TRBJ1-6; D may be TRBD1 (6 bases). The CDR3 loop spans 15 amino acids. The V end lost 1 base, the J end lost 7 bases, and 11 bases lay between the germline ends. Germline assignment: CDR1 SGHVS and CDR2 FQNEAQ. This CDR3 reads CASSLVRGGNSPLHF. CDR3 bases: TGTGCCAGCAGCTTAGTAAGGGGGGGCAATTCACCCCTCCACTTT. Complete variable domain (other parts from reference TRBV7-8 and TRBJ1-6): GAGVSQSPRYKVAKRGQDVALRCDPISGHVSLFWYQQALGQGPEFLTYFQNEAQLDKSGLPSDRFFAERPEGSVSTLKIQRTQQEDSAVYLCASSLVRGGNSPLHFGNGTRLTVT.

The rearrangement links TRBV18 to TRBJ2-5, with TRBD1 as a possible D gene (5 bases). V gave up 2 bases and J gave up 5 bases, with 18 bases separating them. The CDR3 has 16 amino acids. The germline gives CDR1 KGHSH, CDR2 LQKENI. The CDR3 sequence: CASSPVLTDLTETQYF. CDR3 in DNA: TGTGCCAGCTCACCAGTATTGACAGACCTTACGGAGACCCAGTACTTC.

The chain couples TRBV5-4 to TRBJ1-2; 7 nucleotides line up with TRBD1. CDR1 SGHNT and CDR2 YYREEE come from the germline V gene (reference sequence). The junction had 10 bases not matched to a gene; V was cut back by 0 bases and J by 5 bases. The CDR3 is 16 residues long. The chain's CDR3 is CASSLVGLGQSYGYTF. The DNA of the CDR3 is TGTGCCAGCAGCTTGGTAGGGCTGGGACAGTCATATGGCTACACCTTC. The whole variable domain, filled in from reference TRBV5-4 and TRBJ1-2, reads ETGVTQSPTHLIKTRGQQVTLRCSSQSGHNTVSWYQQALGQGPQFIFQYYREEENGRGNFPPRFSGLQFPNYSSELNVNALELDDSALYLCASSLVGLGQSYGYTFGSGTRLTVV.

This clone came up a few times. The rearrangement joins TRBV30 to TRBJ1-2; tentative D call: TRBD1 (5 bases). The CDR3 loop spans 12 amino acids. The germline CDR1 and CDR2 sequences are GTSNPN and SVGIG (reference sequence). V was pared by 5 bases and J by 1 base, with 8 bases between. The DNA of the CDR3 is TGTGCCTGGGGAGGGGTTAACTATGGCTACACCTTC. This sequence encodes CAWGGVNYGYTF.

The chain employs TRBV10-3 and TRBJ2-1; the match to TRBD2 covers 11 bases. The CDR3 sequence is 16 residues long. Germline CDR1 reads ENHRY; CDR2 reads SYGVKD. V was clipped by 6 bases and J by 6 bases; unmatched bases: 10. Written as DNA, the CDR3 is TGTGCCATCAGGAAGGGGTTAGCGGGAGGGACCAATGAGCAGTTCTTC. Protein: CAIRKGLAGGTNEQFF.

The rearrangement links TRBV27 to TRBJ1-1, with TRBD1 as a possible D gene (5 bases). V lost 6 bases, J lost 0 bases, and 14 bases lay in between. CDR3 length: 15 amino acids. CDR1 MNHEY and CDR2 SMNVEV come from the germline V gene (reference sequence). The CDR3 loop is CASSPRGVMNTEAFF. CDR3 sequence (DNA): TGTGCCAGCAGCCCCCGGGGGGTGATGAACACTGAAGCTTTCTTT.

CDR3 bases: TGTGCCAGCAGCCTCCAGCGCGCGTCCCCGGATACGCAGTATTTT. Its translation is CASSLQRASPDTQYF. This rearrangement joins TRBV11-2 to TRBJ2-3, with D unresolved. Germline V gene lookup returns CDR1 SGHAT and CDR2 FQNNGV. V was shortened by 5 bases and J by 6 bases, with 18 bases between the two germline ends. There are 15 residues in the CDR3.

The V gene is TRBV2, the J gene TRBJ1-5, with unresolved D. Trimming took off 0 bases at V and 0 bases at J, with 12 bases between the two ends. CDR1 and CDR2 (germline): SNHLY, FYNNEI. The CDR3 is 17 residues long. The CDR3 bases are TGTGCCAGCAGTGAAGCGCTTCCGGGGATTAGCAATCAGCCCCAGCATTTT. Amino acids: CASSEALPGISNQPQHF. Full variable domain (remainder filled in from reference TRBV2 and TRBJ1-5): EPEVTQTPSHQVTQMGQEVILRCVPISNHLYFYWYRQILGQKVEFLVSFYNNEISEKSEIFDDQFSVERPDGSNFTLKIRSTKLEDSAMYFCASSEALPGISNQPQHFGDGTRLSIL.

The V call is TRBV13, the J call TRBJ2-7; TRBD2 matches 8 bases. The V gene's germline CDR1 is PRHDT and CDR2 FYEKMQ (reference sequence). This CDR3 comprises 14 residues. V lost 0 bases and J lost 6; bases outside the gene matches: 4. This CDR3 is CASSLGAGGFEQYF. In nucleotides, the CDR3 is TGTGCCAGCAGCTTAGGCGCGGGGGGCTTCGAGCAGTACTTC.

V and J are TRBV5-4 and TRBJ1-1, with 9 bases identical to TRBD1. The CDR3 extends over 14 amino acids. Germline V gene sequence: CDR1 SGHNT, CDR2 YYREEE (reference sequence). V was pared by 4 bases and J by 5 bases, with 6 bases of the junction left unmatched. CDR3 nucleotides: TGTGCCAGCAGCACCGGGACAGGGCGGACTGAAGCTTTCTTT. This sequence encodes CASSTGTGRTEAFF.

The rearrangement uses TRBV6-6 and TRBJ2-2; 8 bases line up with TRBD2. There are 16 residues in the CDR3. The V segment lost 4 bases and the J segment 0 bases; nucleotides outside the gene matches: 4. Germline loops: CDR1 MNHNY, CDR2 SVGAGI (reference sequence). This chain's CDR3 is CASSSLAGTNTGELFF. For the CDR3, the DNA is TGTGCCAGCAGTTCCTTAGCGGGGACGAACACCGGGGAGCTGTTTTTT.

The rearrangement joins TRBV5-8 to TRBJ2-2; a weak D match, TRBD2 (6 bases). Trimming cost V 2 bases and J 2 bases, with 10 bases left between them. This CDR3 has 15 amino acids. The germline V gene has CDR1 SGHTS and CDR2 YDEGEE. CDR3 nucleotides: TGTGCCAGCAGCTTACCGGGAGTAAACACCGGGGAGCTGTTTTTT. Translation: CASSLPGVNTGELFF.

Only one count was recorded for this clone. The chain recombines TRBV7-2 with TRBJ2-7; possibly TRBD2 for D (5 bases). CDR3 size: 14 residues. V shed 5 bases and J shed 0 bases, with 11 bases lying between them. Germline assignment: CDR1 SGHTA and CDR2 FQGNSA. CDR3 DNA: TGTGCCAGCAGCGCACCTGGGAGCTCCTACGAGCAGTACTTC. Amino acids: CASSAPGSSYEQYF.